Presented here are 2 T cell receptor beta chains from one specimen sequenced in a study of human T cells and chemical hapten exposure. Indicated time point: patch test 1, 2 weeks after DPC sensitization. Documented treatment: therapeutic diphenylcyclopropenone sensitization with weekly scalp DPC. TCRdb fed the RACE reads into MiXCR, producing one record per CDR3 protein. Seen here are some 49,000 distinct CDR3 sequences, less than 9.5% observed once, and the top ten hold 3.5% to 5%. Material: whole blood, obtained in connection with sensitization to the hapten diphenylcyclopropenone (DPC). The receptors here all came from a woman aged 45-60 years with alopecia areata. Some clones in this sample may be carry-over from other donors' samples.

This clonotype was picked up many times. V gene TRBV2 combines with J gene TRBJ2-6; D is uncertain. The CDR3 is made up of 15 amino acids. The V end lost 2 bases, the J end lost 2 bases, and 7 bases lay between the germline ends. Germline CDR1 is SNHLY and CDR2 is FYNNEI. CDR3 DNA: TGTGCCAGCAGTGAAATAGGGACTGGGGCCAACGTCCTGACTTTC. Its protein is CASSEIGTGANVLTF.

The CDR3 sequence: CSVDSNRDANYGYTF. The CDR3 nucleotides are TGCAGCGTTGATAGCAATCGGGACGCAAACTATGGCTACACCTTC. J is TRBJ1-2 and V is TRBV29-1; TRBD1 might be the D (5 bases). CDR3 length: 15 amino acids. Between the trimmed V and J ends, which lost 3 bases and 2 bases, there was a span of 16 bases. The V gene's germline CDR1 is SQVTM and CDR2 ANQGSEA.